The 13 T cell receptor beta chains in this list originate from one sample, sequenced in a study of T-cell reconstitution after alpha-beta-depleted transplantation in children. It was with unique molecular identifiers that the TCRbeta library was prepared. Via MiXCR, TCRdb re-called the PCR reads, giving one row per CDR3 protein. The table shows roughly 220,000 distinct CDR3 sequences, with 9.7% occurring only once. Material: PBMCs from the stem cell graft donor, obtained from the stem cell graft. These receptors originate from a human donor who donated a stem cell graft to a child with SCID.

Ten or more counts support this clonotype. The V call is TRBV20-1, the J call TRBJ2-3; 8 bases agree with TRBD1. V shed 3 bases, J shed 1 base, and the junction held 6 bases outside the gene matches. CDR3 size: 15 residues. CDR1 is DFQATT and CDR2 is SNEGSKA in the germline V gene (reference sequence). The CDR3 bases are TGCAGTGCTAGTACGACAGGGGTGGGCACAGATACGCAGTATTTT. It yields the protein CSASTTGVGTDTQYF.

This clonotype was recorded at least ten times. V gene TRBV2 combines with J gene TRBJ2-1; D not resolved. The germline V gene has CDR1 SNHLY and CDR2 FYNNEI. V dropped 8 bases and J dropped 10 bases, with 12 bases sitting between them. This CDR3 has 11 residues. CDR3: CASEGAVEQFF. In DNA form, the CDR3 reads TGTGCCAGCGAAGGTGCCGTCGAGCAGTTCTTC.

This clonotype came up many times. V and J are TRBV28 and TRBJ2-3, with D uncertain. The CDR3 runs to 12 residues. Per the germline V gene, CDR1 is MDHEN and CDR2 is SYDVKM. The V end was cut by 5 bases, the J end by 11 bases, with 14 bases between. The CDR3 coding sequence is TGTGCCAGCAGTCCAATGGGCTTAAGGCAGTATTTT. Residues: CASSPMGLRQYF.

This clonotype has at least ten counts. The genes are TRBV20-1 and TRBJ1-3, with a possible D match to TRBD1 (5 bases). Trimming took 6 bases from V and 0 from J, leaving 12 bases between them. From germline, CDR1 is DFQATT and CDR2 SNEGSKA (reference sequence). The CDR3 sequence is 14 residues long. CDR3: CSAPGGDSGNTIYF. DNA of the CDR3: TGCAGTGCCCCGGGGGGGGACTCTGGAAACACCATATATTTT.

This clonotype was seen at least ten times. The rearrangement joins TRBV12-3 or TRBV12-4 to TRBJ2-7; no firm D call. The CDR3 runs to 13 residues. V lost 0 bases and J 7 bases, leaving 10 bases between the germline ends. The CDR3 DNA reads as TGTGCCAGCAGTTTAGCCACCGGTCGGGAGCAGTACTTC. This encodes CASSLATGREQYF.

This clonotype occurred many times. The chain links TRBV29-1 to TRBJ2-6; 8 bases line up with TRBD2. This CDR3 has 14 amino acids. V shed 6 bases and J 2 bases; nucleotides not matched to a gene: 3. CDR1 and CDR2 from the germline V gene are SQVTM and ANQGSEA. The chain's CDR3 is CSVGRGTGANVLTF. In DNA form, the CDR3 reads TGCAGCGTCGGGAGGGGGACTGGGGCCAACGTCCTGACTTTC.

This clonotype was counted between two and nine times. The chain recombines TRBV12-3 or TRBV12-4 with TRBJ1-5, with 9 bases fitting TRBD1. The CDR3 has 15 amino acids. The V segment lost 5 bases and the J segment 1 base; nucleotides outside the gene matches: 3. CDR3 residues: CASSHGTGSNQPQHF. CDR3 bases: TGTGCCAGCAGTCACGGGACAGGGAGCAATCAGCCCCAGCATTTT.

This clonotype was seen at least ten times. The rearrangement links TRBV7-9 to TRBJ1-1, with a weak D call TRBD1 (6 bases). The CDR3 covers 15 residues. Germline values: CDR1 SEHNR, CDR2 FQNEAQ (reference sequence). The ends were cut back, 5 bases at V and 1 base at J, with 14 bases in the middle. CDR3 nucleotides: TGTGCCAGCAGCCGAGGGGGGGATTGGAACACTGAAGCTTTCTTT. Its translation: CASSRGGDWNTEAFF.

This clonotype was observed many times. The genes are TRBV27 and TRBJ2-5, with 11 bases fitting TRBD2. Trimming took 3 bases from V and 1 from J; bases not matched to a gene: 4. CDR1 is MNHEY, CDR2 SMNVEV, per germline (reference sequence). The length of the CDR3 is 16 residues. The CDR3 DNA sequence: TGTGCCAGCAGTTTCCGACTAGCGGGGCCCCAAGAGACCCAGTACTTC. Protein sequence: CASSFRLAGPQETQYF.

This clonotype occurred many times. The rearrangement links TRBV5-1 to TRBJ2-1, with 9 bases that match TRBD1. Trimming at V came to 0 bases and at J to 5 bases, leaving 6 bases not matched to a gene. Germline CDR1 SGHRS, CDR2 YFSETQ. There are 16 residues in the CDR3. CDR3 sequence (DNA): TGCGCCAGCAGCTTGGCCGACGGACAGGGGAACAATGAGCAGTTCTTC. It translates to CASSLADGQGNNEQFF. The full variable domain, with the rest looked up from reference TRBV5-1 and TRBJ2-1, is KAGVTQTPRYLIKTRGQQVTLSCSPISGHRSVSWYQQTPGQGLQFLFEYFSETQRNKGNFPGRFSGRQFSNSRSEMNVSTLELGDSALYLCASSLADGQGNNEQFFGPGTRLTVL.

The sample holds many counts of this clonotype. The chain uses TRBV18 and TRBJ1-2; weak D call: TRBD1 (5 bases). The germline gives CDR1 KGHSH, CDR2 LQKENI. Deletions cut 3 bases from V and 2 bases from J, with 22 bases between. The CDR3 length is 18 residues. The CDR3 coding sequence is TGTGCCAGCTCACCTATTCCGGACATCGGGAAGGGGAACTATGGCTACACCTTC. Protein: CASSPIPDIGKGNYGYTF. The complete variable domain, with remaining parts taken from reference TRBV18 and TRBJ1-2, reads NAGVMQNPRHLVRRRGQEARLRCSPMKGHSHVYWYRQLPEEGLKFMVYLQKENIIDESGMPKERFSAEFPKEGPSILRIQQVVRGDSAAYFCASSPIPDIGKGNYGYTFGSGTRLTVV.

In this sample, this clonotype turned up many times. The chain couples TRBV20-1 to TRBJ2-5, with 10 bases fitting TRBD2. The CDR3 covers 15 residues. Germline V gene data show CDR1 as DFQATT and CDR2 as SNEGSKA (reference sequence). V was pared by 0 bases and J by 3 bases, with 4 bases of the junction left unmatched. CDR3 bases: TGCAGTGCTAGAGAAGGGACTAGCGCTGAAGAGACCCAGTACTTC. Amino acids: CSAREGTSAEETQYF.

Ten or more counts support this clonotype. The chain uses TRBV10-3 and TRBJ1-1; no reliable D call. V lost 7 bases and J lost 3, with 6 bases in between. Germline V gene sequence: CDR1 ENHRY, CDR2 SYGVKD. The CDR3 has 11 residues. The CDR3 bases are TGTGCCATCAAGGAGGACACTGAAGCTTTCTTT. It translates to CAIKEDTEAFF.